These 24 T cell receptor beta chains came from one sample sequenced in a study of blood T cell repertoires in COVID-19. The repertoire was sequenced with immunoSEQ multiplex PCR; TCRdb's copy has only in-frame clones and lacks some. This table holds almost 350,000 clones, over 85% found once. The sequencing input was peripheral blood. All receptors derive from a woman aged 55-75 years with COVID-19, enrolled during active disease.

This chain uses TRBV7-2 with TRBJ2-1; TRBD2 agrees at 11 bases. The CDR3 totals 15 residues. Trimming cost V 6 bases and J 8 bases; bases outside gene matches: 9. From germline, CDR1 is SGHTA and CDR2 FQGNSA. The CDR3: CASSEISGGGYEQFF. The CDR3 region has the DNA TGTGCCAGCAGTGAAATTAGCGGGGGGGGCTATGAGCAGTTCTTC.

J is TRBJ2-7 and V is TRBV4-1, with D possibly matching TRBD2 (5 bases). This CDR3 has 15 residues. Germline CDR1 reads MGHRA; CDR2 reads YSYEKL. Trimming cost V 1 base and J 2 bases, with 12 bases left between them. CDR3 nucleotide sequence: TGCGCCAGCAGCCAAGTTTTTCCGGGAACCTACGAGCAGTACTTC. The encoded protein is CASSQVFPGTYEQYF.

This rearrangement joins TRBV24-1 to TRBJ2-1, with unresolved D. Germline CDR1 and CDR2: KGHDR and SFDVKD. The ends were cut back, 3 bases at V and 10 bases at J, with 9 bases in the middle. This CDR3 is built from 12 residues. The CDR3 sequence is CATSDSTLEQFF. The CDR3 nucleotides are TGTGCCACCAGTGATAGCACCTTGGAGCAGTTCTTC.

For the CDR3, the DNA is TGTGCCAGTACCCGAGGGGGGGCTAACTATGGCTACACCTTC. Protein sequence: CASTRGGANYGYTF. V and J are TRBV19 and TRBJ1-2; possible D gene TRBD1, 6 bases. This CDR3 spans 14 amino acids. The germline V gene has CDR1 LNHDA and CDR2 SQIVND (reference sequence). Trimming removed 7 bases from V and 0 bases from J, with 12 bases in between.

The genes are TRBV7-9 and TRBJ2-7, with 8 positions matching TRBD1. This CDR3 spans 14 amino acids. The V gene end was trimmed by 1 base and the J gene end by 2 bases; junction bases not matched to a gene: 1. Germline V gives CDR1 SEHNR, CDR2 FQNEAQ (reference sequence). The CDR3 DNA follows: TGTGCCAGCAGCTTAGTGGGACAGGCCTACGAGCAGTACTTC. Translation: CASSLVGQAYEQYF.

This CDR3 is CAIKQGGTEAFF. CDR3 nucleotides: TGTGCCATCAAGCAGGGAGGTACTGAAGCTTTCTTT. The chain has TRBV7-9 and TRBJ1-1, with a weak D call TRBD1 (5 bases). The CDR3 length is 12 residues. Germline CDR1 reads SEHNR; CDR2 reads FQNEAQ (reference sequence). V shed 10 bases and J shed 5 bases, with 14 bases lying between them.

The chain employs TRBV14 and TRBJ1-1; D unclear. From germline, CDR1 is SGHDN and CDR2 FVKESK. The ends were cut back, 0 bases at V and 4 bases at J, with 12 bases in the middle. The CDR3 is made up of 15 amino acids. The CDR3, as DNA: TGTGCCAGCAGCCAAGATGAGGGCCAGGTCACTGAAGCTTTCTTT. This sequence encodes CASSQDEGQVTEAFF.

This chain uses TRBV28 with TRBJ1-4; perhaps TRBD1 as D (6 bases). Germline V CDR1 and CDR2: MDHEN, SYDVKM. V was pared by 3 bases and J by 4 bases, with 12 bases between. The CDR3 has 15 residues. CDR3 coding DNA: TGTGCCAGCAGTTTTTGGCAGGACAGTAATGAAAAACTGTTTTTT. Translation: CASSFWQDSNEKLFF.

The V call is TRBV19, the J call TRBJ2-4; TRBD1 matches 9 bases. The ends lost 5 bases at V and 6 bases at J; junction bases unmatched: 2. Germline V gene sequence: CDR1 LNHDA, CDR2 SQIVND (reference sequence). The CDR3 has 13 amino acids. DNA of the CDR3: TGTGCCAGTAGTGTGACAGGGGGAAACATTCAGTACTTC. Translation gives CASSVTGGNIQYF.

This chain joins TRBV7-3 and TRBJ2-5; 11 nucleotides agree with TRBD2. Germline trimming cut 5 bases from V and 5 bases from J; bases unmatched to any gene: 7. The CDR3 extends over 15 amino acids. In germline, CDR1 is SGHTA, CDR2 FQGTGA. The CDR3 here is CASSRSGGAVETQYF. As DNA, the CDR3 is TGTGCCAGCAGCCGTAGCGGGGGGGCCGTGGAGACCCAGTACTTC.

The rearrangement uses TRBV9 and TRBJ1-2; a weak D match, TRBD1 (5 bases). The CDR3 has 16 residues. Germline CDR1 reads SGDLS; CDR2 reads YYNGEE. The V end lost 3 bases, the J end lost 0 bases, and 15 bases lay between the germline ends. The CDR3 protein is CASSALSRATNYGYTF. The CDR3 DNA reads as TGTGCCAGCAGCGCCCTCTCCAGGGCAACTAACTATGGCTACACCTTC. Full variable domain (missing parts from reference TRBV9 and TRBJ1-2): DSGVTQTPKHLITATGQRVTLRCSPRSGDLSVYWYQQSLDQGLQFLIQYYNGEERAKGNILERFSAQQFPDLHSELNLSSLELGDSALYFCASSALSRATNYGYTFGSGTRLTVV.

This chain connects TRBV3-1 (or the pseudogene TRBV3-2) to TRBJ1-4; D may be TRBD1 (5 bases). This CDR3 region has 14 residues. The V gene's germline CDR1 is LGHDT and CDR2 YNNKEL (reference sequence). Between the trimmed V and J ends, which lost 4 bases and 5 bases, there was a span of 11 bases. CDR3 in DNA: TGTGCCAGCAGCCGCAGGGTGGGGAATGAAAAACTGTTTTTT. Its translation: CASSRRVGNEKLFF.

The CDR3 nucleotides are TGTGCCAGCAGTACCTGGACACGAGAGACCCAGTACTTC. Translation gives CASSTWTRETQYF. This sequence joins TRBV7-9 and TRBJ2-5; D might be TRBD1 (5 bases). The germline V gene has CDR1 SEHNR and CDR2 FQNEAQ (reference sequence). Between the trimmed V and J ends, which lost 6 bases and 4 bases, there was a span of 12 bases. This CDR3 has 13 amino acids.

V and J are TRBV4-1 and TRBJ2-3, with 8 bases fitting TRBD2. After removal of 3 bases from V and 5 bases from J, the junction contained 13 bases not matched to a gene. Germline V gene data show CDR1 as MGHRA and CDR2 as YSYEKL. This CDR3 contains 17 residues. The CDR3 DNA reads TGCGCCAGCAGCCATCAGCCAACACTAGCGGAACTAGATACGCAGTATTTT. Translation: CASSHQPTLAELDTQYF.

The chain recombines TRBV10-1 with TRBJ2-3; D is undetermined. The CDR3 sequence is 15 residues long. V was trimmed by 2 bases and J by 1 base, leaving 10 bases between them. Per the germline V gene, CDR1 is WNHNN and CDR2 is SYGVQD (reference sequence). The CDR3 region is CASSEPTSGTDTQYF. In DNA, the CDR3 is TGCGCCAGCAGTGAGCCGACATCCGGCACAGATACGCAGTATTTT.

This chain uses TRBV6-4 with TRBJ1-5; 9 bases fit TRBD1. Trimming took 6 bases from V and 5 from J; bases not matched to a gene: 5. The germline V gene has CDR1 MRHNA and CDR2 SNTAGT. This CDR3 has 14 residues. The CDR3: CASSSGTGHQPQHF. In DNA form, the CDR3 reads TGTGCCAGCAGCTCCGGGACAGGGCATCAGCCCCAGCATTTT.

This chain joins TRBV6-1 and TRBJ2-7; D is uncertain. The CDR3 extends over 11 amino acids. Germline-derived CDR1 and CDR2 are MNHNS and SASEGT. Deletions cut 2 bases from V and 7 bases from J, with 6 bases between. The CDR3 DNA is TGTGCCAGCAGTGAAAGAGGAGAGCAGTACTTC. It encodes CASSERGEQYF.

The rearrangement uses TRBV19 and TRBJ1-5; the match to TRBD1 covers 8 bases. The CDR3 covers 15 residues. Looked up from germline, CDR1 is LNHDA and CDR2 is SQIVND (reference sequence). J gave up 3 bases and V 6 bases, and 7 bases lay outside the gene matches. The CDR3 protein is CASSLQGGPNQPQHF. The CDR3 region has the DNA TGTGCCAGTAGCTTACAGGGGGGTCCCAATCAGCCCCAGCATTTT.

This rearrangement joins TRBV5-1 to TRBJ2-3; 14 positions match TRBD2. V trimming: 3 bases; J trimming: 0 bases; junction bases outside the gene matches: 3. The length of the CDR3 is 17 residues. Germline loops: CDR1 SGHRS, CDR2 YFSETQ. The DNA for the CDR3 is TGCGCCAGCAGCTCGGGACTAGCGGGGGTTAGCACAGATACGCAGTATTTT. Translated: CASSSGLAGVSTDTQYF.

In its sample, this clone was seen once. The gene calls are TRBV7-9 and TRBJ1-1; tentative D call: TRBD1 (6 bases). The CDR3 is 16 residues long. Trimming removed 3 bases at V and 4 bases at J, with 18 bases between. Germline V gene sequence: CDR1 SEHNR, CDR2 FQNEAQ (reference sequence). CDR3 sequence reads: CASSLWGGGRGTEAFF. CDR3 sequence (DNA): TGTGCCAGCAGCTTGTGGGGCGGGGGCCGGGGCACTGAAGCTTTCTTT.

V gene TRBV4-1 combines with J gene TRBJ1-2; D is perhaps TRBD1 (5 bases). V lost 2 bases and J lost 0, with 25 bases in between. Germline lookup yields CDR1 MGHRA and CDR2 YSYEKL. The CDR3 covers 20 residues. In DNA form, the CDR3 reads TGCGCCAGCAGCCAACCCCTGGGTGGTTTAGGCAGGGAAGCTAACTATGGCTACACCTTC. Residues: CASSQPLGGLGREANYGYTF.

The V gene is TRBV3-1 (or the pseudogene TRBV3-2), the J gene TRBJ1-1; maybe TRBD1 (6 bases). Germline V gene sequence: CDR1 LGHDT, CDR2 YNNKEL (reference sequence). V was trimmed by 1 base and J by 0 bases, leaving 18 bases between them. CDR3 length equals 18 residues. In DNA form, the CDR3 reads TGTGCCAGCAGCCAAGCCCCCGGACAGAGATTCATGAACACTGAAGCTTTCTTT. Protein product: CASSQAPGQRFMNTEAFF.

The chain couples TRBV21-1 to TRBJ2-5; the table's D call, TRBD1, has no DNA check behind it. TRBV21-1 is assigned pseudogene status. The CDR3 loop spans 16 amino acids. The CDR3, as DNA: TGTGCCAGCAGCAATAGTCCGGAGGGGGCCAAAGAGACCCAGTACTTC. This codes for CASSNSPEGAKETQYF.

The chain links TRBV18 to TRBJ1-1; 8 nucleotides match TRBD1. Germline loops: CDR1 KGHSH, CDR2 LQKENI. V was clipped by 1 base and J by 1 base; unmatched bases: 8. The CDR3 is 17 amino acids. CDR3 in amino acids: CASSPRETGGSNTEAFF. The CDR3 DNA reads TGTGCCAGCTCACCACGCGAAACAGGGGGATCGAACACTGAAGCTTTCTTT.